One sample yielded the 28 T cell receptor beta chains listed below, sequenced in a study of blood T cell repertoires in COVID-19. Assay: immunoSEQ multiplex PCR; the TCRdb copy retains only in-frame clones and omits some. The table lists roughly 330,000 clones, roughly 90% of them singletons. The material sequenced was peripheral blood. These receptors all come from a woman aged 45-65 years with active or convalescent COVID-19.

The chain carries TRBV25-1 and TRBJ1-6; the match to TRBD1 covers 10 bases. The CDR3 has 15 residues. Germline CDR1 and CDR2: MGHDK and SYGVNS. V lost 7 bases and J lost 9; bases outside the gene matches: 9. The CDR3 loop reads CASKGPGQGSSPLHF. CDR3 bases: TGTGCCAGCAAAGGTCCGGGACAGGGGAGTTCACCCCTCCACTTT.

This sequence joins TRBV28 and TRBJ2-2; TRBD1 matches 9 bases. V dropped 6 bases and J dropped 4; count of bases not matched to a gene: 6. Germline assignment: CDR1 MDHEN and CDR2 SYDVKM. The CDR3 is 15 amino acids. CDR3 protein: CASSEGTGSTGELFF. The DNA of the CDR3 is TGTGCCAGCAGCGAAGGGACAGGGAGCACCGGGGAGCTGTTTTTT.

CDR3 loop: CASSAGDRSYNEQFF. CDR3 bases: TGTGCCAGCAGCGCGGGGGACAGGTCCTACAATGAGCAGTTCTTC. The rearrangement uses TRBV6-4 and TRBJ2-1; TRBD1 is a possible D gene (8 bases). The CDR3 has 15 amino acids. V lost 6 bases and J 1 base, leaving 13 bases between the germline ends. Germline-derived CDR1 and CDR2 are MRHNA and SNTAGT.

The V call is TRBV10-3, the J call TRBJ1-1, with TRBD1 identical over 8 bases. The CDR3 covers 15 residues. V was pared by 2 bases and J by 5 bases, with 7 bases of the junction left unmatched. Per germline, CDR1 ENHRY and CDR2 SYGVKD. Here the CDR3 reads CAISERDRGSTEAFF. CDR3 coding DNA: TGTGCCATCAGTGAGCGAGACAGGGGCTCTACTGAAGCTTTCTTT.

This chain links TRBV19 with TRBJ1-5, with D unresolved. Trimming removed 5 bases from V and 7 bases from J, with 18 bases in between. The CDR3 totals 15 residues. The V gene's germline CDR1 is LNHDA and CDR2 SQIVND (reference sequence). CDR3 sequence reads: CASSPHGVVRQPQHF. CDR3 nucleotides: TGTGCCAGTAGTCCCCACGGTGTCGTAAGACAGCCCCAGCATTTT.

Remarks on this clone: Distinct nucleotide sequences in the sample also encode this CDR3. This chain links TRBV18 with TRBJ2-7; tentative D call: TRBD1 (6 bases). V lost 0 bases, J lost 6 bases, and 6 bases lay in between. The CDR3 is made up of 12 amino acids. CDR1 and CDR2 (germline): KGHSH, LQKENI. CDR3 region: CASSPPTGEQYF. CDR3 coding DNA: TGTGCCAGCTCACCACCGACAGGCGAGCAGTACTTC. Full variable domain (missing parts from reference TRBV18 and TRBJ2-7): NAGVMQNPRHLVRRRGQEARLRCSPMKGHSHVYWYRQLPEEGLKFMVYLQKENIIDESGMPKERFSAEFPKEGPSILRIQQVVRGDSAAYFCASSPPTGEQYFGPGTRLTVT.

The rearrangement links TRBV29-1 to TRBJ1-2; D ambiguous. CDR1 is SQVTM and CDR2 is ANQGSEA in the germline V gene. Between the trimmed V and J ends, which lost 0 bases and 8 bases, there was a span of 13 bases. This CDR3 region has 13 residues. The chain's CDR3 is CSVEDQDLGGYTF. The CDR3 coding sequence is TGCAGCGTTGAAGATCAGGATCTTGGGGGCTACACCTTC.

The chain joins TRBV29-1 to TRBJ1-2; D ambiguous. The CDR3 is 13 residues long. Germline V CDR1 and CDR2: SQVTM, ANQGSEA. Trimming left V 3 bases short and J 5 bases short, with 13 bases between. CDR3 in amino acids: CSVETVRGYGYTF. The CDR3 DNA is TGCAGCGTTGAGACCGTCCGAGGGTATGGCTACACCTTC.

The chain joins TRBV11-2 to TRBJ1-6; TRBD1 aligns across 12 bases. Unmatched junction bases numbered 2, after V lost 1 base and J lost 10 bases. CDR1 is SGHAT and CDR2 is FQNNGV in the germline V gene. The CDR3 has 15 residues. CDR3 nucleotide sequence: TGTGCCAGCAGCTTAGTGGGGACAGGGGGCTCACCCCTCCACTTT. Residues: CASSLVGTGGSPLHF.

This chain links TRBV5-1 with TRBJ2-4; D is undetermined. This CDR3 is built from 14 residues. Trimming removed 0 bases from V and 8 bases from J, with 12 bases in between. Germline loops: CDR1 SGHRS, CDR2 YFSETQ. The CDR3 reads CASSLGNGRDIQYF. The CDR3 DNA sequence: TGCGCCAGCAGCTTGGGGAATGGCCGGGACATTCAGTACTTC.

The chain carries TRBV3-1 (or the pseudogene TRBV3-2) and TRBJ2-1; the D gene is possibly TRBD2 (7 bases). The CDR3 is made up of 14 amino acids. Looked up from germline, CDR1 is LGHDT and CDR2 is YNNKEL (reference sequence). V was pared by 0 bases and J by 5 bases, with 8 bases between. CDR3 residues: CASSQDGGHNEQFF. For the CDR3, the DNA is TGTGCCAGCAGCCAAGACGGGGGGCACAATGAGCAGTTCTTC.

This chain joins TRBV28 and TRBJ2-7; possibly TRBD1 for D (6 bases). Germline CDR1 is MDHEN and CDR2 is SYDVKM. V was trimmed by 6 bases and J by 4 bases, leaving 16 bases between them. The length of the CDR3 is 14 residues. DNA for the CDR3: TGTGCCAGCAGCCGGACAGTCAGGAAGTACGAGCAGTACTTC. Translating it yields CASSRTVRKYEQYF. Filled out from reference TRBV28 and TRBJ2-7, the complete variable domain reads DVKVTQSSRYLVKRTGEKVFLECVQDMDHENMFWYRQDPGLGLRLIYFSYDVKMKEKGDIPEGYSVSREKKERFSLILESASTNQTSMYLCASSRTVRKYEQYFGPGTRLTVT.

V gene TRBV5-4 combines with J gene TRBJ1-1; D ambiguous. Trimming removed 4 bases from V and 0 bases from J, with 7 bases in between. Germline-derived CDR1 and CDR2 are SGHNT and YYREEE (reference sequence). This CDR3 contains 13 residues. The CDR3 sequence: CASSPTLNTEAFF. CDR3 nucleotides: TGTGCCAGCAGCCCTACCCTGAACACTGAAGCTTTCTTT.

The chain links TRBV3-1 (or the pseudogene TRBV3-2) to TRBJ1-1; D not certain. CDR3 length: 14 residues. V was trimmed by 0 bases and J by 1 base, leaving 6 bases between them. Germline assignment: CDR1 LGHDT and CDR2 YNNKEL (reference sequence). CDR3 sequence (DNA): TGTGCCAGCAGCCAAGACAGGCCGAACACTGAAGCTTTCTTT. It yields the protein CASSQDRPNTEAFF.

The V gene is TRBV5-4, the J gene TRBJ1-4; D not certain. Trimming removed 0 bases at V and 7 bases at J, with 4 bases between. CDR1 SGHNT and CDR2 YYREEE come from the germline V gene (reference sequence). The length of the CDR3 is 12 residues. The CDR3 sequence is CASSLDSEKLFF. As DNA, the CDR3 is TGTGCCAGCAGCTTGGACAGTGAAAAACTGTTTTTT. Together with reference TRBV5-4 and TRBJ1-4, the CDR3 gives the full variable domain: ETGVTQSPTHLIKTRGQQVTLRCSSQSGHNTVSWYQQALGQGPQFIFQYYREEENGRGNFPPRFSGLQFPNYSSELNVNALELDDSALYLCASSLDSEKLFFGSGTQLSVL.

This CDR3 is CASSLRGHLGTGELFF. CDR3 DNA sequence: TGTGCCAGCAGCTTAAGAGGACACCTCGGCACCGGGGAGCTGTTTTTT. This chain joins TRBV7-3 and TRBJ2-2, with D perhaps TRBD1 (5 bases). Between the trimmed V and J ends, which lost 1 base and 4 bases, there was a span of 13 bases. Per germline, CDR1 SGHTA and CDR2 FQGTGA. CDR3 length equals 16 residues.

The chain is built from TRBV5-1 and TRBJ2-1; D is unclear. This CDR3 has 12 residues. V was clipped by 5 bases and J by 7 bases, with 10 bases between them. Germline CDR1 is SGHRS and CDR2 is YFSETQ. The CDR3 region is CASRIWPNEQFF. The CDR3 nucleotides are TGCGCCAGCAGGATATGGCCTAATGAGCAGTTCTTC.

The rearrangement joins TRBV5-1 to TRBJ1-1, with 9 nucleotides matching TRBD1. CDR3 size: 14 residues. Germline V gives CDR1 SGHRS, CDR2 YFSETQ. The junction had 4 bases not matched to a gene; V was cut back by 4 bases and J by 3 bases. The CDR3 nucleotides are TGCGCCAGCAGCCTACAGGGGGCCGACACTGAAGCTTTCTTT. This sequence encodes CASSLQGADTEAFF.

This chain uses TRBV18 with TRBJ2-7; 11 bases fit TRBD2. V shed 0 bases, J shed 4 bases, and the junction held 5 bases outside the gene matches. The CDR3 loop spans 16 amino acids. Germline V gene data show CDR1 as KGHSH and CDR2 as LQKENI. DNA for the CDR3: TGTGCCAGCTCACCACCTGTCGCTAGCGGGAGGTACGAGCAGTACTTC. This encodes CASSPPVASGRYEQYF.

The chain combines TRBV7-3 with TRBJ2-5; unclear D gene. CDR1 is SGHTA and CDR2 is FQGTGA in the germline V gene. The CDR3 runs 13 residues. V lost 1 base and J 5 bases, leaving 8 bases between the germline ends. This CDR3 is CASSLMVGETQYF. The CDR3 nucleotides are TGTGCCAGCAGCTTAATGGTCGGGGAGACCCAGTACTTC.

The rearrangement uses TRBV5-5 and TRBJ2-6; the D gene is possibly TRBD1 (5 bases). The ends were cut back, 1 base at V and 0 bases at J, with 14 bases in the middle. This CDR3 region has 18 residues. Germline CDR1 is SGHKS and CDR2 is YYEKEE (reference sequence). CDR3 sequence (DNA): TGTGCCAGCAGCTTGCAGTCAGGGCGTAGCTCTGGGGCCAACGTCCTGACTTTC. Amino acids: CASSLQSGRSSGANVLTF.

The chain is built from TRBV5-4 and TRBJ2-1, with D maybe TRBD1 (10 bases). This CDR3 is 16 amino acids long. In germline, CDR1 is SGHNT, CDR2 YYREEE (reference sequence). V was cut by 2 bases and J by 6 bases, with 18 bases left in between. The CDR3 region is CASSFLAGTGVNEQFF. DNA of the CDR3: TGTGCCAGCAGCTTCCTAGCGGGGACAGGGGTCAATGAGCAGTTCTTC. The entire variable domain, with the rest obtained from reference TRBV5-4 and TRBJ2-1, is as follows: ETGVTQSPTHLIKTRGQQVTLRCSSQSGHNTVSWYQQALGQGPQFIFQYYREEENGRGNFPPRFSGLQFPNYSSELNVNALELDDSALYLCASSFLAGTGVNEQFFGPGTRLTVL.

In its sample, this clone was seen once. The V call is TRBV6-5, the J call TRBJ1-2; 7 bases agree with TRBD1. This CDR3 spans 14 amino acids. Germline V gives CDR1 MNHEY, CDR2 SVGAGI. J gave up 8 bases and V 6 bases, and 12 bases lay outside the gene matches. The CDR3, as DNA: TGTGCCAGCAGGGATCCAGGGGGTATTTCCGGCTACACCTTC. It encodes CASRDPGGISGYTF.

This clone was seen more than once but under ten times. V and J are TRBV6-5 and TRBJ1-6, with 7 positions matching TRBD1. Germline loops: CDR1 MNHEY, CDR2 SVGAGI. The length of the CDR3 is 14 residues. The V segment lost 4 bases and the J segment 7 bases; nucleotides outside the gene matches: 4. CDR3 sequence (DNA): TGTGCCAGCAGTTTGTCCAGGGGGAATTCACCCCTCCACTTT. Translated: CASSLSRGNSPLHF.

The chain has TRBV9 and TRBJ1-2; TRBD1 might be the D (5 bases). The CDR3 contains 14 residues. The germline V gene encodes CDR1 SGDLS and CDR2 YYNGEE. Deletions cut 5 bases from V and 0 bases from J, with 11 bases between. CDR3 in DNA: TGTGCCAGCAGTCGATGGACACCTAACTATGGCTACACCTTC. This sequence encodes CASSRWTPNYGYTF. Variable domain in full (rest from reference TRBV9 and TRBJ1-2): DSGVTQTPKHLITATGQRVTLRCSPRSGDLSVYWYQQSLDQGLQFLIQYYNGEERAKGNILERFSAQQFPDLHSELNLSSLELGDSALYFCASSRWTPNYGYTFGSGTRLTVV.

CDR3 nucleotide sequence: TGCGCCAGCAGCCAAGAGAACCAGGGGAACTACTATGGCTACACCTTC. Translated: CASSQENQGNYYGYTF. The chain combines TRBV4-3 with TRBJ1-2; D may be TRBD1 (6 bases). CDR3 length equals 16 residues. The germline CDR1 and CDR2 sequences are LGHNA and YSLEER. Between the trimmed V and J ends, which lost 0 bases and 3 bases, there was a span of 14 bases.

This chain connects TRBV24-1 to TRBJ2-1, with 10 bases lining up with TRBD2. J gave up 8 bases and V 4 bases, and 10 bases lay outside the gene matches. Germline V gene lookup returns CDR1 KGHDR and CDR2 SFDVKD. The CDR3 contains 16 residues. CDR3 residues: CATSDFPAGGKDEQFF. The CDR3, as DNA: TGTGCCACCAGTGACTTCCCAGCGGGAGGGAAGGATGAGCAGTTCTTC.

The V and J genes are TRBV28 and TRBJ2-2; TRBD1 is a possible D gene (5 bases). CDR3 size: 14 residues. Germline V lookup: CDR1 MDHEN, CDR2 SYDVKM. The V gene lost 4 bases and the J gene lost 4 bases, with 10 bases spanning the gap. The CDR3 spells CASSSPGSTGELFF. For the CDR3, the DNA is TGTGCCAGCAGTTCGCCAGGGTCCACCGGGGAGCTGTTTTTT.